This note documents a single TCR beta chain sequence. Its antigen is unknown. Sequencing was performed with immunoSEQ multiplex PCR; in TCRdb, only in-frame clones are kept and a portion is missing. The sample holds 200,000 to 250,000 clones, roughly 83% seen once. Trimming cost V 4 bases and J 4 bases; bases outside gene matches: 7. There are 14 residues in the CDR3. CDR1 is SGHKS, CDR2 YYEKEE, per germline (reference sequence). This sample was included in a study of cytomegalovirus exposure and HLA in healthy donors. Study observations and caveats: Reports described diagnosis of cytomegalovirus status by the classifier as highly specific and sensitive. Whilst most TCR sequences proved rare, a subset of public TCRs occurred across many donors. Confirmation in vitro established that a few CMV-associated chains were specific for CMV antigens.

The sample consisted of PBMCs. The receptor's source is a woman in her twenties or thirties in good health and CMV-seropositive. The rearrangement joins TRBV5-5 to TRBJ1-2; 7 bases match TRBD1. The CDR3 coding sequence is TGTGCCAGCAGCCGGGACAGCCAAGCCTATGGCTACACCTTC. Protein product: CASSRDSQAYGYTF.